The clone carrying this TCR beta chain was seen once. The table came from immunoSEQ multiplex PCR; TCRdb's copy has only in-frame clones and leaves some out. The table lists 350,000 to 450,000 clones, 85% of them singletons. This specimen belongs to a study of blood T cell repertoires in COVID-19. The sequence came from a woman aged 18-35 years with acute or convalescent COVID-19. Material for sequencing was peripheral blood.

CDR3 sequence reads: CASSQGSGTPNQPQHF. The CDR3 DNA reads as TGTGCCAGCAGCCAAGGGTCCGGGACACCCAATCAGCCCCAGCATTTT. The chain couples TRBV3-1 (or the pseudogene TRBV3-2) to TRBJ1-5; D is perhaps TRBD1 (6 bases). CDR1 LGHDT and CDR2 YNNKEL come from the germline V gene (reference sequence). V was clipped by 1 base and J by 3 bases, with 13 bases between them. CDR3 length: 16 residues.